This TCR beta chain came from a study of T cell responses to AZD1222 COVID-19 vaccine. Study at large: It was second doses at about 4 or about 12 weeks that were pooled.

A remark on this clone: The antigen is unknown.

The assay was immunoSEQ multiplex PCR, and TCRdb's table has in-frame clones only and misses some. The profile shows about 150,000 clones, roughly nine tenths of them singletons. V was shortened by 3 bases and J by 7 bases, with 15 bases between the two germline ends. The CDR3 totals 15 residues. CDR1 is MDHEN, CDR2 SYDVKM, per germline. General study findings and limits: Baseline seropositivity occurred in only a handful of AZD1222 recipients. Nearly half of spike-specific TCRs reportedly target unmutated variant regions. The study found vaccine-associated CD4 TCRs spanning spike, dominant at 160-218 and 743-854.

This rearrangement joins TRBV28 to TRBJ2-2, with a possible D match to TRBD1 (8 bases). The source of this sequence is an adult in good health. The material was peripheral blood, obtained on day 0 of AZD1222 vaccination. This chain's CDR3 is CASSLGGTGYGELFF. CDR3 DNA sequence: TGTGCCAGCAGTTTGGGAGGGACAGGCTACGGGGAGCTGTTTTTT.